This TCR beta chain was observed in a study of early T cells in non-severe SARS-CoV-2 infection. General study points: There was a bias toward anti-spike CD8 responses in VDJdb matching, which missed private and CD4 specificities.

Looked up from germline, CDR1 is LGHNA and CDR2 is YSLEER. CDR3 size: 16 residues. J was trimmed by 6 bases and V by 0 bases; bases with no gene match: 7. Researchers attached unique molecular identifiers to individual cDNA molecules. TCRdb ran MiXCR on the 5' RACE reads and lists one entry per CDR3 protein. Of about 92,000 distinct CDR3 sequences in the sample, approximately 15% are singletons; the top ten hold roughly 1.3%. This clonotype was picked up one time. The antigen is undetermined. This sequence originates from an adult who was a healthcare worker with PCR-confirmed SARS-CoV-2 infection or an uninfected control (not recorded which). Material for sequencing was whole blood. V usage is TRBV4-3 and J usage is TRBJ2-1; TRBD2 matches 8 bases. Here the CDR3 reads CASSQDRTSTPNEQFF. The CDR3 nucleotides read TGCGCCAGCAGCCAAGATCGGACTAGCACTCCCAATGAGCAGTTCTTC.